The entry that follows covers one T cell receptor beta chain sequence. This clone's antigen is unknown. No base quality information exists; no much larger clone differs at one position. Spanning cysteine to phenylalanine, the CDR3 consists of 16 amino acids. CDR3 DNA only is kept here, 48 bases in frame from base 1. CDR1 SGDLS and CDR2 YYNGEE were looked up in the germline V gene. Trimming removed 3 bases from V and 5 bases from J, leaving 17 bases between the germline ends. To sequence the TCRbeta CDR3 region, genomic DNA was isolated from the sorted cells. TCRbeta CDR3 regions were sequenced using the immunoSEQ Assay. TCRdb stores this immuneACCESS table with in-frame sequences only. Part of the clones is absent; in the studies checked, under half of the shortfall reflects unresolved V genes, and no reason is known for the rest. The sample records 100,000 or so clones, more than 85% of which are singletons. More than 0.8% of the sample rests with the top ten.

The entry originates in a study of OX40 agonist ivuxolimab in advanced cancers. Broadly, across the study: Ivuxolimab, which targeted the costimulatory receptor OX40 (CD134), was an agonistic, fully human IgG2 monoclonal antibody. Intravenous ivuxolimab was administered to patients every 2 weeks at six dose levels: 0.01, 0.1, 0.3, 1.5, 3 and 10 mg/kg. Of the approximately 53 patients in dose escalation, 19 had hepatocellular carcinoma, some 15 had melanoma, 9 had renal cell carcinoma and 9 had head and neck cancer. The dose-escalation cohort was 82.7% male with a mean age of about 60 years, ranging from roughly 23 to 90. Prior anti-PD-1, anti-PD-L1 or anti-CTLA-4 therapy was permitted, and checkpoint inhibitors had been received by 40% to 50% of dose-escalation patients. Partial responses occurred in three dose-escalation patients, of whom one had hepatocellular carcinoma and two had cutaneous melanoma. Peripheral TCRbeta sequencing was intended to test whether TCR sequence diversity was altered and clonal T-cell expansion was caused by ivuxolimab. The paper reports the monotherapy dose-escalation portion (N of about 52 patients) of the phase I ivuxolimab trial. Broader findings and caveats from the paper: Low levels of normalized T-cell clonal expansion were also seen in some patients who did not respond. In the 0.1-3.0 mg/kg groups, partial responders were among the patients with the lowest normalized peripheral clonal expansion, particularly in CD8+ T cells. After ivuxolimab, CD8+ T cells had more expanded clones than CD4+ T cells on average. The antigen specificity of the clonally expanded peripheral T cells was not determined. Clonal expansion of both CD4+ and CD8+ blood T cells was observed from baseline to week 6 at doses 0.1 to 3.0 mg/kg.

The trial excluded patients who had a history of autoimmune disease or who were on systemic immunosuppression. Peripheral blood for TCR sequencing was collected from all dose cohorts at baseline, on cycle 4 day 1, and on cycle 7 day 1. The samples were drawn from a first-in-human, open-label, multicenter phase I dose-escalation trial of ivuxolimab. Adults with locally advanced or metastatic melanoma, renal cell carcinoma, hepatocellular carcinoma or head and neck squamous cell carcinoma were enrolled in the trial. Before TCR sequencing, CD4+ T cells and CD8+ T cells were sorted from peripheral blood as separate populations.

This specimen was CD4+ or CD8+ T cells sorted from blood, taken in a trial of the OX40 agonist ivuxolimab. The clonotype comes from an adult with an advanced solid tumor such as melanoma, head and neck, liver or kidney cancer. The chain couples TRBV9 to TRBJ2-2; too little of a D gene remains to name it. The CDR3 here reads CASSASTVTGTGELFF. In nucleotides, the sequence is TGTGCCAGCAGCGCATCGACGGTAACTGGGACCGGGGAGCTGTTTTTT.